This TCR beta chain was retrieved from a study of T cells after yellow fever vaccination. Study in general: In the case of low-cell-number fractions, SMART-Seq v4 Ultra Low Input was used for preparation. Regarding the study as a whole: One caveat is that FACS-sorted repertoires could contain abundant clonotypes contaminating from the bulk population. Weaker overall was a secondary response that nonetheless peaked faster, on day 5 versus 15.

5'RACE template switching added a universal primer site and UMIs to TCR cDNA. TCRdb processed the 5' RACE reads anew with MiXCR; each CDR3 protein has one entry. The sample lists 500,000 to 550,000 distinct CDR3 sequences, roughly 22% occurring once. CDR3 length: 15 amino acids. Looked up from germline, CDR1 is SGHTA and CDR2 is FQGTGA. Deletions cut 0 bases from V and 1 base from J, with 8 bases between. On this clonotype: The antigen remains unidentified.

This specimen was PBMCs, taken about 20 days after the first yellow fever vaccination. This chain connects TRBV7-3 to TRBJ2-3; D call uncertain. The TCR sequence derives from a man in his late teens or twenties who received the YFV17D yellow fever vaccine. CDR3 protein: CASSLTHSGTDTQYF. For the CDR3, the DNA is TGTGCCAGCAGCTTAACTCACAGTGGCACAGATACGCAGTATTTT.